A single sample gave rise to the 8 T cell receptor beta chains below, sequenced in a study of shared T cell receptors in the human thymus. Profiling relied on immunoSEQ multiplex PCR, and the TCRdb table lists in-frame clones only, not all of them. This table holds 700,000 or so clones, around 85% found once. Separately, the same data were catalogued under a study of human thymus T cells.

Sequencing input: thymocytes. These receptors originate from a girl less than two years old with a congenital heart defect.

The chain links TRBV7-2 to TRBJ2-3, with 8 bases fitting TRBD1. Germline CDR1 is SGHTA and CDR2 is FQGNSA. This CDR3 is built from 15 residues. Losses at the gene ends were 5 bases for V and 5 bases for J; bases not matched to a gene: 9. The CDR3, as DNA: TGTGCCAGCAGCCCGACAGGGGTTCATAAAGATACGCAGTATTTT. Its translation: CASSPTGVHKDTQYF.

The chain recombines TRBV7-9 with TRBJ2-7, with D maybe TRBD1 (5 bases). CDR1 SEHNR and CDR2 FQNEAQ come from the germline V gene (reference sequence). This CDR3 comprises 15 residues. V lost 1 base and J lost 5, with 15 bases in between. Written as DNA, the CDR3 is TGTGCCAGCAGCTTAGTGCCTCAGGGTATCAACGAGCAGTACTTC. Protein product: CASSLVPQGINEQYF.

The sample holds a few counts of this clone. The chain employs TRBV7-2 and TRBJ2-7; tentative D call: TRBD1 (5 bases). The CDR3 sequence is 19 residues long. Germline values: CDR1 SGHTA, CDR2 FQGNSA. Between the trimmed V and J ends, which lost 1 base and 3 bases, there was a span of 25 bases. CDR3 sequence: CASSLEEKGEHTVIYEQYF. In DNA, the CDR3 is TGTGCCAGCAGCTTAGAGGAAAAAGGGGAACATACAGTGATCTACGAGCAGTACTTC.

The V and J genes are TRBV13 and TRBJ2-4, with D hard to call. CDR1 and CDR2 (germline): PRHDT, FYEKMQ (reference sequence). Trimming cost V 5 bases and J 2 bases, with 16 bases left between them. This CDR3 has 16 amino acids. DNA of the CDR3: TGTGCCAGCAGCCCTCCCCGAGGCAGCTCCAAAAACATTCAGTACTTC. Its protein is CASSPPRGSSKNIQYF.

The chain employs TRBV4-1 and TRBJ2-2, with 8 bases lining up with TRBD2. The CDR3 consists of 18 residues. V lost 1 base and J lost 5; bases outside the gene matches: 12. CDR1 MGHRA and CDR2 YSYEKL come from the germline V gene. The CDR3 sequence is CASSQGSSGGSGTGELFF. The CDR3 DNA reads TGCGCCAGCAGCCAAGGATCCAGCGGGGGATCGGGGACCGGGGAGCTGTTTTTT.

This CDR3 is CASSLPRDCTYEQYF. CDR3 in DNA: TGTGCCAGCAGTCTACCGCGGGACTGCACCTACGAGCAGTACTTC. This chain joins TRBV2 and TRBJ2-7, with a possible D match to TRBD2 (6 bases). Trimming took 5 bases from V and 2 from J, leaving 16 bases between them. Germline values: CDR1 SNHLY, CDR2 FYNNEI. There are 15 residues in the CDR3.

This clone was found once. The CDR3 reads CAISKPLEGANYGYTF. The CDR3 nucleotides are TGTGCCATCAGTAAGCCCTTAGAGGGGGCTAACTATGGCTACACCTTC. The rearrangement uses TRBV10-3 and TRBJ1-2, with D perhaps matching TRBD1 (6 bases). This CDR3 is 16 amino acids long. Germline CDR1 reads ENHRY; CDR2 reads SYGVKD. V was shortened by 5 bases and J by 0 bases, with 16 bases between the two germline ends.

This sequence joins TRBV7-3 and TRBJ1-2; 7 bases align to TRBD1. V was clipped by 5 bases and J by 4 bases; unmatched bases: 22. Germline V gene lookup returns CDR1 SGHTA and CDR2 FQGTGA. The CDR3 length is 19 residues. The CDR3 spells CASSPIPGTDFHQLYGYTF. The CDR3 nucleotides read TGTGCCAGCAGCCCCATCCCCGGGACAGATTTCCACCAACTCTATGGCTACACCTTC. The full variable domain, in which reference TRBV7-3 and TRBJ1-2 provide the parts outside the CDR3, is GAGVSQTPSNKVTEKGKYVELRCDPISGHTALYWYRQSLGQGPEFLIYFQGTGAADDSGLPNDRFFAVRPEGSVSTLKIQRTERGDSAVYLCASSPIPGTDFHQLYGYTFGSGTRLTVV.